This entry lists 24 T cell receptor beta chains sequenced from one sample in a study of cytomegalovirus exposure and HLA in healthy donors. The PCR was carried out with 60 Vbeta primers and 13 Jbeta primers. The data were produced by immunoSEQ multiplex PCR, yet TCRdb's version contains in-frame clones alone and is incomplete. The table has under 150,000 clones, about 84% seen once. What was sequenced was PBMCs. Source of these receptors: a man aged 50 to 60 in good health and CMV-seronegative.

The V and J genes are TRBV7-8 and TRBJ2-7; TRBD2 agrees at 9 bases. This CDR3 spans 16 amino acids. Germline trimming cut 5 bases from V and 4 bases from J; bases unmatched to any gene: 12. In germline, CDR1 is SGHVS, CDR2 FQNEAQ. The CDR3 is CASSPKTSGSIYEQYF. CDR3 bases: TGTGCCAGCAGCCCGAAGACTAGCGGATCGATTTACGAGCAGTACTTC.

The chain has TRBV27 and TRBJ2-3; weak D call: TRBD2 (5 bases). V lost 5 bases and J lost 3, with 18 bases in between. This CDR3 region has 16 residues. CDR1 MNHEY and CDR2 SMNVEV come from the germline V gene (reference sequence). The CDR3, as DNA: TGTGCCAGCAGTCCTAGGACGAGGGTTGGAACAGATACGCAGTATTTT. Its protein product is CASSPRTRVGTDTQYF.

The V gene is TRBV23-1, the J gene TRBJ1-4; TRBD1 agrees at 8 bases. TRBV23-1 is an open reading frame whose function is uncertain. This CDR3 has 16 residues. V shed 0 bases and J 7 bases; nucleotides not matched to a gene: 7. CDR3 sequence reads: CASSQSRRGRGEKLFF. CDR3 nucleotides: TGCGCCAGCAGTCAATCTCGCAGGGGGCGAGGTGAAAAACTGTTTTTT.

The chain has TRBV7-2 and TRBJ2-4; 9 bases fit TRBD1. The CDR3 totals 16 residues. V was pared by 5 bases and J by 7 bases, with 12 bases of the junction left unmatched. Germline V gene lookup returns CDR1 SGHTA and CDR2 FQGNSA. The CDR3 region is CASSPYPGQGVNIQYF. The DNA of the CDR3 is TGTGCCAGCAGCCCTTACCCGGGACAGGGAGTTAACATTCAGTACTTC.

The rearrangement uses TRBV2 and TRBJ2-2, with D perhaps TRBD2 (7 bases). V shed 6 bases and J shed 2 bases, with 13 bases lying between them. CDR1 and CDR2 (germline): SNHLY, FYNNEI. This CDR3 has 15 amino acids. The CDR3: CASRPQGLNTGELFF. The DNA for the CDR3 is TGTGCCAGCAGACCACAGGGACTAAACACCGGGGAGCTGTTTTTT.

This sequence joins TRBV30 and TRBJ1-2; D perhaps matches TRBD1 (6 bases). Trimming pared 0 bases from V and 7 bases from J, leaving 15 bases between. From germline, CDR1 is GTSNPN and CDR2 SVGIG (reference sequence). The CDR3 is 14 amino acids. In nucleotides, the CDR3 is TGTGCCTGGAGTGTATCAGGGACACTCCCTGGCTACACCTTC. Protein sequence: CAWSVSGTLPGYTF.

V gene TRBV27 combines with J gene TRBJ1-3; the D is unclear. In germline, CDR1 is MNHEY, CDR2 SMNVEV (reference sequence). This CDR3 is 16 amino acids long. Between the trimmed V and J ends, which lost 0 bases and 4 bases, there was a span of 13 bases. CDR3 residues: CASSLSVTSYGNTIYF. CDR3 nucleotide sequence: TGTGCCAGCAGTTTATCGGTGACAAGCTACGGAAACACCATATATTTT.

The chain couples TRBV5-1 to TRBJ1-1; D is unresolved. The CDR3 sequence is 14 residues long. The V gene's germline CDR1 is SGHRS and CDR2 YFSETQ. Deletions cut 2 bases from V and 1 base from J, with 9 bases between. CDR3 in DNA: TGCGCCAGCAGCTTCGTGGGCTCGAACACTGAAGCTTTCTTT. The encoded protein is CASSFVGSNTEAFF.

CDR3 coding DNA: TGTGCCAGCAGTTTGGAGGGACCAAACAATCAGCCCCAGCATTTT. It codes for CASSLEGPNNQPQHF. The chain combines TRBV2 with TRBJ1-5, with TRBD1 as a possible D gene (5 bases). The germline CDR1 and CDR2 sequences are SNHLY and FYNNEI. This CDR3 region has 15 residues. V lost 5 bases and J 3 bases, leaving 14 bases between the germline ends.

This chain connects TRBV19 to TRBJ1-1, with 7 bases that match TRBD1. Germline assignment: CDR1 LNHDA and CDR2 SQIVND (reference sequence). V lost 5 bases to trimming and J lost 1 base; unmatched junction nucleotides: 7. This CDR3 is 15 amino acids long. The CDR3 bases are TGTGCCAGTAGTGTTAGGGGGCGGAGGAACACTGAAGCTTTCTTT. This translates into CASSVRGRRNTEAFF.

The genes are TRBV5-4 and TRBJ1-2; 12 nucleotides match TRBD1. Losses at the gene ends were 5 bases for V and 6 bases for J; bases not matched to a gene: 8. This CDR3 is built from 15 residues. Germline lookup yields CDR1 SGHNT and CDR2 YYREEE (reference sequence). CDR3: CASRHGTGGEDGYTF. As DNA, the CDR3 is TGTGCCAGCAGACACGGGACAGGGGGCGAAGATGGCTACACCTTC.

CDR3 residues: CASSFPQGHVYEQYF. CDR3 nucleotides: TGTGCCAGCAGTTTCCCCCAGGGGCACGTTTACGAGCAGTACTTC. The chain links TRBV28 to TRBJ2-7, with D perhaps TRBD1 (6 bases). The CDR3 is 15 residues long. The germline gives CDR1 MDHEN, CDR2 SYDVKM. Between the trimmed V and J ends, which lost 3 bases and 4 bases, there was a span of 16 bases.

This clone was counted once. The chain is built from TRBV30 and TRBJ2-2, with TRBD2 as a possible D gene (5 bases). Trimming cost V 0 bases and J 6 bases, with 14 bases left between them. Per germline, CDR1 GTSNPN and CDR2 SVGIG (reference sequence). The CDR3 consists of 15 residues. CDR3 in DNA: TGTGCCTGGAGTGTACGGTGGGAGTTTCCCGGGGAGCTGTTTTTT. Its protein is CAWSVRWEFPGELFF. The complete variable domain, with remaining parts taken from reference TRBV30 and TRBJ2-2, reads SQTIHQWPATLVQPVGSPLSLECTVEGTSNPNLYWYRQAAGRGLQLLFYSVGIGQISSEVPQNLSASRPQDRQFILSSKKLLLSDSGFYLCAWSVRWEFPGELFFGEGSRLTVL.

The V call is TRBV9, the J call TRBJ1-4, with 8 bases that match TRBD1. The CDR3 sequence is 16 residues long. J was trimmed by 8 bases and V by 0 bases; bases with no gene match: 9. CDR1 and CDR2 (germline): SGDLS, YYNGEE. CDR3 bases: TGTGCCAGCAGCGTAGCCTCGGGACAGGTGAAAGAAAAACTGTTTTTT. Translating it yields CASSVASGQVKEKLFF.

The chain combines TRBV9 with TRBJ2-5; TRBD1 agrees at 9 bases. The length of the CDR3 is 14 residues. Trimming took 0 bases from V and 5 from J; bases not matched to a gene: 2. Germline V gives CDR1 SGDLS, CDR2 YYNGEE. CDR3 sequence reads: CASSVGDRVETQYF. In DNA, the CDR3 is TGTGCCAGCAGCGTAGGGGACAGGGTGGAGACCCAGTACTTC.

About this clone itself: Other DNA sequences from this sample encode an identical CDR3 as well. The chain uses TRBV28 and TRBJ2-7, with unresolved D. Trimming took 3 bases from V and 1 from J, leaving 7 bases between them. The CDR3 length is 13 residues. Germline V gene sequence: CDR1 MDHEN, CDR2 SYDVKM. Written as DNA, the CDR3 is TGTGCCAGCAGTTTCGGTTCGTCCTACGAGCAGTACTTC. It codes for CASSFGSSYEQYF. The whole variable domain, filled in from reference TRBV28 and TRBJ2-7, reads DVKVTQSSRYLVKRTGEKVFLECVQDMDHENMFWYRQDPGLGLRLIYFSYDVKMKEKGDIPEGYSVSREKKERFSLILESASTNQTSMYLCASSFGSSYEQYFGPGTRLTVT.

This chain connects TRBV6-1 to TRBJ2-7, with TRBD1 as a possible D gene (6 bases). The V and J ends lost 2 bases and 5 bases respectively, with 16 bases between them. The CDR3 sequence is 15 residues long. Germline-derived CDR1 and CDR2 are MNHNS and SASEGT. The CDR3 region has the DNA TGTGCCAGCAGTGAACCAGGGGCTGGCATTGACGAGCAGTACTTC. It specifies CASSEPGAGIDEQYF.

The CDR3 loop is CASSRGQVQETQYF. The DNA of the CDR3 is TGCGCCAGCAGCCGGGGACAGGTGCAAGAGACCCAGTACTTC. The chain employs TRBV5-1 and TRBJ2-5; 8 bases are shared with TRBD1. Germline CDR1 SGHRS, CDR2 YFSETQ. The CDR3 extends over 14 amino acids. V dropped 4 bases and J dropped 2; count of bases not matched to a gene: 4. The entire variable domain, with the rest obtained from reference TRBV5-1 and TRBJ2-5, is as follows: KAGVTQTPRYLIKTRGQQVTLSCSPISGHRSVSWYQQTPGQGLQFLFEYFSETQRNKGNFPGRFSGRQFSNSRSEMNVSTLELGDSALYLCASSRGQVQETQYFGPGTRLLVL.

The rearrangement uses TRBV28 and TRBJ1-2; the D is unclear. The V end lost 5 bases, the J end lost 8 bases, and 21 bases lay between the germline ends. The germline gives CDR1 MDHEN, CDR2 SYDVKM. This CDR3 has 15 amino acids. The CDR3 nucleotides read TGTGCCAGCAGTCGACGGTGGGCCGAGACCTTGGGCTACACCTTC. Protein: CASSRRWAETLGYTF.

V usage is TRBV9 and J usage is TRBJ2-7; 8 nucleotides align to TRBD1. Germline lookup yields CDR1 SGDLS and CDR2 YYNGEE. This CDR3 is 14 amino acids long. With V trimmed by 4 bases and J by 5 bases, 8 bases remained unmatched. The CDR3 loop reads CASSSRTGSNEQYF. CDR3 coding DNA: TGTGCCAGCAGCTCCCGGACAGGGTCGAACGAGCAGTACTTC.

This chain uses TRBV9 with TRBJ1-4; weak D call: TRBD1 (6 bases). Deletions cut 0 bases from V and 3 bases from J, with 12 bases between. CDR1 SGDLS and CDR2 YYNGEE come from the germline V gene. The length of the CDR3 is 16 residues. As DNA, the CDR3 is TGTGCCAGCAGCGTAGATCAGGGGCCTCCTAATGAAAAACTGTTTTTT. As protein: CASSVDQGPPNEKLFF. Full variable domain (remainder filled in from reference TRBV9 and TRBJ1-4): DSGVTQTPKHLITATGQRVTLRCSPRSGDLSVYWYQQSLDQGLQFLIQYYNGEERAKGNILERFSAQQFPDLHSELNLSSLELGDSALYFCASSVDQGPPNEKLFFGSGTQLSVL.

About this clone: One junction end disagrees with the germline gene, perhaps due to a read error. Other DNA variants within this sample encode the same CDR3. The chain has TRBV5-1 and TRBJ2-7, with TRBD1 matching 9 bases. The CDR3 runs to 14 residues. CDR1 and CDR2 from the germline V gene are SGHRS and YFSETQ. The CDR3 is CASSWGQGTYEQYF. The CDR3 region has the DNA TGCGCTAGCAGCTGGGGACAGGGTACCTACGAGCAGTACTTC.

J is TRBJ2-7 and V is TRBV11-2, with D perhaps TRBD1 (6 bases). Germline-derived CDR1 and CDR2 are SGHAT and FQNNGV. This CDR3 region has 14 residues. The V end was cut by 4 bases, the J end by 7 bases, with 17 bases between. The DNA for the CDR3 is TGTGCCAGCAGCTCCCAGGGGATCCTACGAGAGCAGTACTTC. Its protein product is CASSSQGILREQYF.

This clone was recorded once. This chain connects TRBV5-1 to TRBJ1-1; 7 bases fit TRBD1. V lost 1 base and J lost 2; bases outside the gene matches: 2. This CDR3 comprises 14 residues. Germline CDR1 SGHRS, CDR2 YFSETQ. In DNA, the CDR3 is TGCGCCAGCAGCTTGACAGGGGCTAACACTGAAGCTTTCTTT. As protein: CASSLTGANTEAFF.